The rows below give T cell receptor beta chains drawn from one sample of a study of blood T cell repertoires in COVID-19. Produced via immunoSEQ multiplex PCR; TCRdb's table is partial and in-frame only. The sample records around 130,000 clones, around three quarters being singletons. Sample: peripheral blood. The source of these receptors is a human donor in a cohort sampled during active COVID-19. CDR3s include the opening cysteine and the closing phenylalanine or tryptophan. A D gene is named only where the DNA matches it firmly. A row's size may be missing; if present it is once, few, many or a size class.

size: .; J: TRBJ1-5; V: TRBV30; D: .; DNA: TGTGCCTGGAGTCGGGGGGAAGGTCAGCCCCAGCATTTT; CDR3: CAWSRGEGQPQHF
size: .; J: TRBJ1-4; V: TRBV7-6; D: .; DNA: TGTGCCAGCAGCCCCTCGGGGGTAAATGAAAAACTGTTTTTT; CDR3: CASSPSGVNEKLFF
size: .; J: TRBJ1-6; V: TRBV5-6; D: .; DNA: TGTGCCAGCAGCGAGGTCGGGGAGAGTTCACCCCTCCACTTT; CDR3: CASSEVGESSPLHF
size: .; J: TRBJ2-3; V: TRBV9; D: .; DNA: TGTGCCAGCAGCGTATCGGGCACAGATACGCAGTATTTT; CDR3: CASSVSGTDTQYF
size: .; J: TRBJ2-2; V: TRBV7-9; D: TRBD2; DNA: TGTGCCAGCAGCTTAGGACTAGCGGGGAACACCGGGGAGCTGTTTTTT; CDR3: CASSLGLAGNTGELFF
size: few; J: TRBJ1-1; V: TRBV30; D: TRBD1; DNA: TGTGCCTGGAGACCGGGACAGGGTATCGCTTTCTTT; CDR3: CAWRPGQGIAFF
size: .; J: TRBJ1-3; V: TRBV2; D: TRBD1; DNA: TGTGCCAGCAGTGAACTCAGGGGGCAAGGAAACACCATATATTTT; CDR3: CASSELRGQGNTIYF
size: .; J: TRBJ2-6; V: TRBV28; D: .; DNA: TGTGCCAGCAGTATCCGGGTTTCTGGCTCTGGGGCCAACGTCCTGACTTTC; CDR3: CASSIRVSGSGANVLTF
size: once; J: TRBJ1-1; V: TRBV7-6; D: .; DNA: TGTGCCAGCAGCTTAGGTGCAGGGCAGAGCTCTGAAGCTTTCTTT; CDR3: CASSLGAGQSSEAFF
size: .; J: TRBJ2-1; V: TRBV2; D: .; DNA: TGTGCCAGCGCCGACCAGGGGGGAAGGTACAATGAGCAGTTCTTC; CDR3: CASADQGGRYNEQFF
size: once; J: TRBJ1-6; V: TRBV18; D: TRBD1; DNA: TGTGCCAGCTCACGGGACAGAGATAATTCACCCCTCCACTTT; CDR3: CASSRDRDNSPLHF
size: .; J: TRBJ2-3; V: TRBV29-1; D: .; DNA: TGCAGCGTTGTCCTCACAGGGATAGATACGCAGTATTTT; CDR3: CSVVLTGIDTQYF
size: .; J: TRBJ2-3; V: TRBV11-2; D: .; DNA: TGTGCCAGCAGCGTGGCAGAGGGTACGCAGTATTTT; CDR3: CASSVAEGTQYF
size: once; J: TRBJ2-3; V: TRBV6-5; D: .; DNA: TGTGCCAGCAGTTACTCGCGGGATACGCAGTATTTT; CDR3: CASSYSRDTQYF
size: .; J: TRBJ1-1; V: TRBV5-1; D: .; DNA: TGCGCCAGCAACCCGAACGGACAGAACACTGAAGCTTTCTTT; CDR3: CASNPNGQNTEAFF
size: .; J: TRBJ1-1; V: TRBV6-6; D: .; DNA: TGTGCCAGCAGTCCCGAGAGGACTGAAGCTTTCTTT; CDR3: CASSPERTEAFF
size: .; J: TRBJ2-3; V: TRBV19; D: TRBD1; DNA: TGTGCCAGTAGTTGGACAGGGGTGAGAGATACGCAGTATTTT; CDR3: CASSWTGVRDTQYF
size: .; J: TRBJ2-3; V: TRBV5-1; D: TRBD2; DNA: TGCGCCAGCAGCCCCCGCGCGGGGGGCACAGATACGCAGTATTTT; CDR3: CASSPRAGGTDTQYF
size: .; J: TRBJ2-1; V: TRBV11-3; D: .; DNA: TGTGCCAGCAGCTTCGGCAGGGGTAGCCATGAGCAGTTCTTC; CDR3: CASSFGRGSHEQFF
size: .; J: TRBJ1-6; V: TRBV5-4; D: .; DNA: TGTGCCAGCAGTCCGGGGGGCCCAAGCTCCTATAATTCACCCCTCCACTTT; CDR3: CASSPGGPSSYNSPLHF
size: .; J: TRBJ1-1; V: TRBV30; D: TRBD1; DNA: TGTGCCTGGAGTGCGGGACAGGGGATCACTGAAGCTTTCTTT; CDR3: CAWSAGQGITEAFF
size: once; J: TRBJ2-7; V: TRBV6-6; D: .; DNA: TGTGCCAGCAGCCACAGGGAGTACGAGCAGTACTTC; CDR3: CASSHREYEQYF
size: .; J: TRBJ2-7; V: TRBV19; D: TRBD1; DNA: TGTGCCAGTAGTATATGGGTGGACAGGGGACTCTACGAGCAGTACTTC; CDR3: CASSIWVDRGLYEQYF
size: .; J: TRBJ1-4; V: TRBV15; D: .; DNA: TGTGCCACCAGCGATTTGGGGGGAACAACTAATGAAAAACTGTTTTTT; CDR3: CATSDLGGTTNEKLFF
size: .; J: TRBJ2-7; V: TRBV6-4; D: .; DNA: TGTGCCAGCAGTCAGGAGTGGGGGGTTAGCTCCTACGAGCAGTACTTC; CDR3: CASSQEWGVSSYEQYF
size: .; J: TRBJ1-2; V: TRBV10-2; D: .; DNA: TGCGCCAGCGACCCACAGAACTATGGCTACACCTTC; CDR3: CASDPQNYGYTF